A single sample gave rise to the 9 T cell receptor beta chains below, sequenced in a study of breast tumors, draining lymph nodes, adjacent tissues. Samples came from axillary lymph nodes draining the breast cancer. TCRdb used MiXCR to reprocess the multiplex PCR reads, holding one entry per CDR3 protein. The sample carries around 230,000 distinct CDR3 sequences, roughly 32% recorded once. Sequences were obtained from axillary lymph node tissue. The receptors come from a female donor with breast cancer. Some clones in this sample may be carry-over from other donors' samples.

This clonotype was picked up one time. A read error may explain this, as a much larger clone is one base away. CDR3 amino acids: CGARMRGETPYF. As DNA, the CDR3 is TGCGGTGCTAGGATGCGGGGGGAGACCCCGTACTTC. V and J are TRBV20-1 and TRBJ2-5; the match to TRBD2 covers 8 bases. The CDR3 is 12 amino acids. Germline lookup yields CDR1 DFQATT and CDR2 SNEGSKA (reference sequence).

This clonotype was picked up many times. This chain joins TRBV25-1 and TRBJ2-3; weak D call: TRBD2 (5 bases). Deletions cut 5 bases from V and 0 bases from J, with 24 bases between. Germline lookup yields CDR1 MGHDK and CDR2 SYGVNS. This CDR3 spans 19 amino acids. The CDR3 coding sequence is TGTGCCAGCAGTCCAACCTCCTCCGGGATTAGGTCAAGCACAGATACGCAGTATTTT. Translation: CASSPTSSGIRSSTDTQYF.

This clonotype was detected many times. The genes are TRBV5-4 and TRBJ2-7; 12 bases fit TRBD2. V lost 2 bases, J lost 5 bases, and 5 bases stayed unmatched. The CDR3 totals 15 residues. Germline loops: CDR1 SGHNT, CDR2 YYREEE (reference sequence). The CDR3 DNA reads as TGTGCCAGCAGCTTTTCTTCTAGCGGGAGGGACGAGCAGTACTTC. This translates into CASSFSSSGRDEQYF.

This clonotype was found many times. The V gene is TRBV20-1, the J gene TRBJ2-5; TRBD2 aligns across 7 bases. The CDR3 is made up of 15 amino acids. CDR1 and CDR2 (germline): DFQATT, SNEGSKA (reference sequence). Trimming cost V 0 bases and J 2 bases; bases outside gene matches: 6. DNA of the CDR3: TGCAGTGCTAGAGATCCATCTAGCGGTCAAGAGACCCAGTACTTC. It translates to CSARDPSSGQETQYF.

This clonotype was observed a few times. This chain joins TRBV2 and TRBJ1-1, with D hard to call. The CDR3 covers 15 residues. Germline CDR1 reads SNHLY; CDR2 reads FYNNEI. V lost 5 bases and J lost 0, with 13 bases in between. For the CDR3, the DNA is TGTGCCAGCAGTAGGAGCCGGACGGTGAACACTGAAGCTTTCTTT. The encoded protein is CASSRSRTVNTEAFF. The full variable domain, rest sourced from reference TRBV2 and TRBJ1-1, is EPEVTQTPSHQVTQMGQEVILRCVPISNHLYFYWYRQILGQKVEFLVSFYNNEISEKSEIFDDQFSVERPDGSNFTLKIRSTKLEDSAMYFCASSRSRTVNTEAFFGQGTRLTVV.

On this clonotype: This may arise from a read error, as a much more abundant clone is one base away. The chain joins TRBV11-2 to TRBJ2-5, with 11 nucleotides matching TRBD2. There are 18 residues in the CDR3. Looked up from germline, CDR1 is SGHAT and CDR2 is FQNNGV. V shed 5 bases and J 2 bases; nucleotides not matched to a gene: 13. The CDR3 DNA follows: TGTGCCAGCAGCAAACTAGCGGGAGCGCCTCGGGGGCAAGAGACCCAGTACTTC. Its translation: CASSKLAGAPRGQETQYF.

Ten or more counts support this clonotype. Here the CDR3 reads CASSTSGFRGEVDGYTF. The CDR3 DNA follows: TGTGCCAGTAGCACATCGGGTTTTAGGGGTGAAGTTGATGGCTACACCTTC. The chain is built from TRBV19 and TRBJ1-2, with a possible D match to TRBD1 (5 bases). Germline CDR1 and CDR2: LNHDA and SQIVND (reference sequence). The CDR3 length is 17 residues. Trimming pared 6 bases from V and 6 bases from J, leaving 26 bases between.

This clonotype has a count of ten or more. The rearrangement joins TRBV30 to TRBJ1-2; unclear D gene. The V end lost 0 bases, the J end lost 0 bases, and 17 bases lay between the germline ends. The CDR3 is made up of 17 amino acids. Germline V gene sequence: CDR1 GTSNPN, CDR2 SVGIG (reference sequence). The chain's CDR3 is CAWSVRLTTESNYGYTF. The CDR3 bases are TGTGCCTGGAGTGTACGTCTGACCACTGAATCTAACTATGGCTACACCTTC.

This clonotype appeared many times. The chain is built from TRBV15 and TRBJ2-7; no reliable D call. The CDR3 extends over 13 amino acids. Looked up from germline, CDR1 is LNHNV and CDR2 is YYDKDF (reference sequence). V gave up 5 bases and J gave up 3 bases, with 11 bases separating them. The CDR3 loop reads CATSVPGYYEQYF. CDR3 DNA: TGTGCCACCAGCGTTCCGGGTTACTACGAGCAGTACTTC.